This T cell receptor beta chain came from a study of neurological immune-mediated disorders. V lost 4 bases to trimming and J lost 5 bases, with 11 bases between them. This CDR3 comprises 13 residues. The germline V gene encodes CDR1 LNHDA and CDR2 SQIVND (reference sequence). General study points: Multiple sclerosis patients had less TCR clonal expansion than even healthy controls, unlike HTLV-1-associated myelopathy.

This clonotype was observed many times. Its antigen is unidentified. The unsorted libraries were generated from a total of 2 million PBMCs, which had been stored in RNAlater at -80 C. The authors produced cDNA by 5'RACE using 10-nucleotide random UMIs. TCRdb used MiXCR to reprocess the 5' RACE reads, holding one entry per CDR3 protein. Among roughly 120,000 distinct CDR3 sequences listed, more than 2.5% were seen once. The sequenced material came from PBMCs. The rearrangement joins TRBV19 to TRBJ1-2; the D gene is possibly TRBD1 (5 bases). The source of this sequence is a woman aged 25 to 39 with multiple sclerosis. In DNA form, the CDR3 reads TGTGCCAGTAGTAATACAGGATCTTATGGCTACACCTTC. This codes for CASSNTGSYGYTF.